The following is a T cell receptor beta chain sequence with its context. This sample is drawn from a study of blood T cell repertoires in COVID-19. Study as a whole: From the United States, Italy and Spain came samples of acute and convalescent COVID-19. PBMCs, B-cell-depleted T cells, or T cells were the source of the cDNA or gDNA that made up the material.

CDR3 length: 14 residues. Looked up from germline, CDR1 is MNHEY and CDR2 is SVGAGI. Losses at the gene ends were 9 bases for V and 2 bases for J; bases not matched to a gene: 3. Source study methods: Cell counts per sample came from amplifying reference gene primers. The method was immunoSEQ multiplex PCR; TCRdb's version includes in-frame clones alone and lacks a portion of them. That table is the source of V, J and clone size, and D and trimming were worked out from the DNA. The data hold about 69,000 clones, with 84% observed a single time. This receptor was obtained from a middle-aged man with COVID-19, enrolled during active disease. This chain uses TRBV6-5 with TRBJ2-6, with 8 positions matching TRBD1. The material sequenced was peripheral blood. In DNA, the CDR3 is TGTGCCAGTATGACAGGGGCTGGGGCCAACGTCCTGACTTTC. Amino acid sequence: CASMTGAGANVLTF.